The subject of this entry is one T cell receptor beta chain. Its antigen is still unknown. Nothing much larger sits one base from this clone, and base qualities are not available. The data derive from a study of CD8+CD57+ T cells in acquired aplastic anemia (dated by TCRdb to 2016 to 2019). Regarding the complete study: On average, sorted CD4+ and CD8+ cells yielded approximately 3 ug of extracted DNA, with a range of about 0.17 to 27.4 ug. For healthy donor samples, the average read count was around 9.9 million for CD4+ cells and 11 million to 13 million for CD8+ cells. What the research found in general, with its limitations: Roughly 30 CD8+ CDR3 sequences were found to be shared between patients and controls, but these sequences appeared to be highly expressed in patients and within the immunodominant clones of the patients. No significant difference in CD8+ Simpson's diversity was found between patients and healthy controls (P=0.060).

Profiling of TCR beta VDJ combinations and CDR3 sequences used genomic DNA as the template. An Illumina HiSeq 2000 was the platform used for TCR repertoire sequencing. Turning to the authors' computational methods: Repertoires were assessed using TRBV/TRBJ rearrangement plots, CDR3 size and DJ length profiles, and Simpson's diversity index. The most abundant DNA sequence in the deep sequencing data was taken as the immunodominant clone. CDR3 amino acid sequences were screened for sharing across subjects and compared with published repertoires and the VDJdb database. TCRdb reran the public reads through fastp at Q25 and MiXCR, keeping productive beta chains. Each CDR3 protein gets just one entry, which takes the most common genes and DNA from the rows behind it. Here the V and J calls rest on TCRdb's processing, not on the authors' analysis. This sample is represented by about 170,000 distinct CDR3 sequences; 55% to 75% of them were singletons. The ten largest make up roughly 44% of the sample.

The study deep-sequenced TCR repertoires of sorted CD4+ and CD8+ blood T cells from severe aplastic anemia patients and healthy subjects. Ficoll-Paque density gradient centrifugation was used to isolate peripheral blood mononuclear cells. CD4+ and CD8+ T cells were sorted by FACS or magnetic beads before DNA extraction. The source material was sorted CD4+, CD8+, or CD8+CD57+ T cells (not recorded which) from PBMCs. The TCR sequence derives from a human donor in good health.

The encoded CDR3 is CASSSNTEETQYF. The sequenced DNA: TGTGCCAGCAGCTCCAACACGGAAGAGACCCAGTACTTC. The V and J segments used are TRBV7-7 and TRBJ2-5, with an unclear D gene assignment. V gives up 4 bases and J gives up 3 bases, and the segment between their germline ends measures 9 bases. The CDR3, from cysteine to phenylalanine, totals 13 residues. The DNA shown is the 39-base CDR3, in frame from base 1. CDR1 and CDR2 were assigned from the germline V gene (reference sequence) as SSHAT and FNYEAQ. With the portions outside the CDR3 filled from the reference TRBV7-7 and TRBJ2-5 genes, the complete variable region becomes GAGVSQSPRYKVTKRGQDVTLRCDPISSHATLYWYQQALGQGPEFLTYFNYEAQPDKSGLPSDRFSAERPEGSISTLTIQRTEQRDSAMYRCASSSNTEETQYFGPGTRLLVL.